This T cell receptor beta chain stems from a study of technical replicates of blood from four donors. Libraries were prepared by immunoSEQ multiplex PCR; TCRdb keeps only in-frame clonotypes and omits some of them. The table shows 50,000 to 65,000 clones, with under 90% occurring only once. V shed 4 bases and J 6 bases; nucleotides not matched to a gene: 11. Germline CDR1 is LGHNA and CDR2 is YNFKEQ. The CDR3 runs to 16 residues. V is TRBV4-2 and J is TRBJ2-3; TRBD1 matches at 9 bases. The source is a human donor in good health. Some clones in this sample may be carry-over from other donors' samples. The source material was PBMCs. The CDR3 DNA reads as TGTGCCAGCAGCCGCGACTCCGGGACAGGGTCCGATACGCAGTATTTT. Protein: CASSRDSGTGSDTQYF.